One and the same sample provided the 30 T cell receptor beta chains below, sequenced in a study of cytomegalovirus exposure and HLA in healthy donors (dated by TCRdb to about 2017). Library preparation used the immunoSEQ multiplex PCR assay. The multiplex PCR relied on a mix of 60 forward primers for TCR Vbeta segments and 13 reverse primers for TCR Jbeta segments. As stored in TCRdb, this immuneACCESS dataset retains in-frame rearrangements with V and J assigned. A fraction of the clones does not appear; measured against another copy, unresolved V genes explain less than half of the discrepancy, and the remainder lacks a known reason. The sample table holds around 140,000 clones, of which approximately 71% were seen once. The ten biggest clones cover 0.8% to 0.95% of the sample. What was sequenced was PBMCs. The receptor source for this set is an older woman in good health and CMV-seronegative.

V usage is TRBV10-3 and J usage is TRBJ2-7; no clear D. Germline V lookup: CDR1 ENHRY, CDR2 SYGVKD. Between the trimmed V and J ends, which lost 2 bases and 3 bases, there was a span of 5 bases. This CDR3 spans 12 amino acids. CDR3 amino acids: CAISERVYEQYF. The CDR3 DNA sequence: TGTGCCATCAGTGAGCGGGTCTACGAGCAGTACTTC.

V is TRBV27 and J is TRBJ2-1, with TRBD2 matching over 13 bases. The CDR3 covers 19 residues. The V segment lost 1 base and the J segment 0 bases; nucleotides outside the gene matches: 6. CDR1 is MNHEY and CDR2 is SMNVEV in the germline V gene (reference sequence). CDR3 nucleotide sequence: TGTGCCAGCAGTTTATACGGGACTAGCGGGGCCAGCTCCTACAATGAGCAGTTCTTC. Protein product: CASSLYGTSGASSYNEQFF.

The chain combines TRBV7-6 with TRBJ2-2; 11 bases agree with TRBD1. Trimming took 4 bases from V and 7 from J; bases not matched to a gene: 5. CDR3 size: 15 residues. CDR1 and CDR2 (germline): SGHVS, FNYEAQ. The CDR3 DNA reads TGTGCCAGCAGCTACGGGACAGGGGGGATCGGGGAGCTGTTTTTT. Translating gives CASSYGTGGIGELFF.

This sequence joins TRBV13 and TRBJ2-7, with 12 bases lining up with TRBD2. Trimming at V came to 1 base and at J to 6 bases, leaving 7 bases not matched to a gene. The germline CDR1 and CDR2 sequences are PRHDT and FYEKMQ (reference sequence). The CDR3 totals 16 residues. This chain's CDR3 is CASSLATPTSGGEQYF. CDR3 sequence (DNA): TGTGCCAGCAGCTTAGCCACCCCGACTAGCGGGGGCGAGCAGTACTTC.

J is TRBJ2-3 and V is TRBV28, with TRBD2 matching over 7 bases. CDR1 is MDHEN and CDR2 is SYDVKM in the germline V gene. The V and J ends lost 2 bases and 7 bases, in that order; junction bases with no gene match: 6. The CDR3 has 14 residues. Here the CDR3 reads CASSLGGGGHTQYF. For the CDR3, the DNA is TGTGCCAGCAGTTTAGGGGGGGGAGGGCATACGCAGTATTTT.

This clone occurred once. The chain joins TRBV28 to TRBJ2-7, with TRBD2 matching over 16 bases. V dropped 0 bases and J dropped 7; count of bases not matched to a gene: 6. The CDR3 totals 17 residues. The germline gives CDR1 MDHEN, CDR2 SYDVKM. This CDR3 is CASSLWGLAGGDWEQYF. The DNA of the CDR3 is TGTGCCAGCAGTTTATGGGGACTAGCGGGGGGGGATTGGGAGCAGTACTTC.

The V call is TRBV7-8, the J call TRBJ1-1; 8 bases agree with TRBD1. Germline V CDR1 and CDR2: SGHVS, FQNEAQ. The CDR3 is 14 amino acids. V was pared by 5 bases and J by 4 bases, with 6 bases of the junction left unmatched. The CDR3 spells CASSRRQGSTEAFF. CDR3 sequence (DNA): TGTGCCAGCAGCCGCAGACAGGGGAGCACTGAAGCTTTCTTT.

In its sample, this clone was seen once. The chain employs TRBV5-1 and TRBJ1-6; TRBD1 matches at 8 bases. This CDR3 has 16 residues. Germline assignment: CDR1 SGHRS and CDR2 YFSETQ. The junction had 13 bases not matched to a gene; V was cut back by 4 bases and J by 10 bases. CDR3 amino acids: CASSPTTGQVGSPLHF. CDR3 DNA sequence: TGCGCCAGCAGCCCCACCACGGGACAGGTTGGGTCACCCCTCCACTTT.

This clone was detected only once. The V call is TRBV7-3, the J call TRBJ2-7; TRBD2 matches at 8 bases. The CDR3 sequence is 14 residues long. The trim removed 5 bases at V and 3 bases at J, leaving 6 bases unmatched. CDR1 is SGHTA, CDR2 FQGTGA, per germline. The CDR3 protein is CASSLIAGSYEQYF. CDR3 in DNA: TGTGCCAGCAGCCTCATAGCGGGGAGCTACGAGCAGTACTTC.

V gene TRBV28 combines with J gene TRBJ2-7; 8 nucleotides line up with TRBD1. This CDR3 is 14 amino acids long. Germline V lookup: CDR1 MDHEN, CDR2 SYDVKM. Trimming at V came to 5 bases and at J to 0 bases, leaving 3 bases not matched to a gene. CDR3 DNA: TGTGCCAGCAGTATGGACAGGGTCTCCTACGAGCAGTACTTC. This translates into CASSMDRVSYEQYF.

This clone was counted a few times. The genes are TRBV7-9 and TRBJ2-1; 7 bases are a match to TRBD2. V gave up 5 bases and J gave up 0 bases; unmatched junction bases: 10. CDR3 length equals 17 residues. Germline lookup yields CDR1 SEHNR and CDR2 FQNEAQ (reference sequence). CDR3 nucleotide sequence: TGTGCCAGCAGCCCCTTGGATAGCGGGTACTCCTACAATGAGCAGTTCTTC. Translated, it gives CASSPLDSGYSYNEQFF.

The chain carries TRBV2 and TRBJ2-5, with 7 bases fitting TRBD1. The end of the DNA is better explained by TRBJ2-7, so the J call may be wrong. The CDR3 covers 15 residues. Germline CDR1 reads SNHLY; CDR2 reads FYNNEI. The CDR3: CASSEPKTGFGEQYF. The CDR3 DNA sequence: TGTGCCAGCAGTGAACCAAAGACAGGGTTTGGCGAGCAGTACTTC.

The chain has TRBV10-3 and TRBJ1-1; possible D gene TRBD1, 5 bases. The CDR3 is made up of 18 amino acids. V gave up 2 bases and J gave up 5 bases, with 24 bases separating them. Germline V gives CDR1 ENHRY, CDR2 SYGVKD. DNA for the CDR3: TGTGCCATCAGTGAGCCAGACATACGGCGAGGCAGGGTAACTGAAGCTTTCTTT. Translating gives CAISEPDIRRGRVTEAFF.

The chain is built from TRBV30 and TRBJ2-3; 12 bases align to TRBD2. The junction had 3 bases not matched to a gene; V was cut back by 3 bases and J by 5 bases. This CDR3 contains 14 residues. Germline lookup yields CDR1 GTSNPN and CDR2 SVGIG (reference sequence). CDR3 residues: CAWRGLAGQDTQYF. The CDR3 DNA follows: TGTGCCTGGAGAGGACTAGCGGGGCAAGATACGCAGTATTTT.

This chain uses TRBV7-9 with TRBJ1-1, with 7 positions matching TRBD1. J was trimmed by 5 bases and V by 5 bases; bases with no gene match: 8. Germline V lookup: CDR1 SEHNR, CDR2 FQNEAQ (reference sequence). This CDR3 is 14 amino acids long. CDR3 amino acids: CASSPWDSVTEAFF. In DNA, the CDR3 is TGTGCCAGCAGCCCTTGGGACAGCGTTACTGAAGCTTTCTTT.

The J gene is TRBJ2-5, the V gene TRBV7-9; no clear D. Matching the DNA end better, TRBJ2-7 makes the J call doubtful. This CDR3 contains 13 residues. Per the germline V gene, CDR1 is SEHNR and CDR2 is FQNEAQ (reference sequence). Here the CDR3 DNA reads TGTGCCAGCAGGGGATGGGACTCCTACGAGCAGTACTTC. Protein sequence: CASRGWDSYEQYF.

The sample holds a few counts of this clone. The chain is built from TRBV2 and TRBJ1-5, with a possible D match to TRBD1 (6 bases). The CDR3 contains 14 residues. Germline V gene data show CDR1 as SNHLY and CDR2 as FYNNEI. Deletions cut 5 bases from V and 4 bases from J, with 12 bases between. This CDR3 reads CASSKDSRNQPQHF. The CDR3 DNA reads as TGTGCCAGCAGTAAGGACAGCCGTAATCAGCCCCAGCATTTT.

The J gene is TRBJ2-5, the V gene TRBV9, with D possibly matching TRBD2 (6 bases). The CDR3 runs 16 residues. Germline V gives CDR1 SGDLS, CDR2 YYNGEE. Trimming removed 1 base from V and 7 bases from J, with 20 bases in between. CDR3 DNA sequence: TGTGCCAGCAGCGTACGGGACTCCGACCTCCCGGGGACCCAGTACTTC. Translation gives CASSVRDSDLPGTQYF.

The chain couples TRBV6-1 to TRBJ2-7, with D possibly TRBD2 on 5 matching bases. There are 17 residues in the CDR3. Per the germline V gene, CDR1 is MNHNS and CDR2 is SASEGT. V was cut by 3 bases and J by 2 bases, with 20 bases left in between. Here the CDR3 DNA reads TGTGCCAGCAGTGACCGGGGTATGGGCGGTTCTACCTACGAGCAGTACTTC. Its protein is CASSDRGMGGSTYEQYF.

V gene TRBV5-1 combines with J gene TRBJ2-3; TRBD2 matches at 11 bases. The CDR3 runs 16 residues. The junction had 10 bases not matched to a gene; V was cut back by 4 bases and J by 6 bases. Per the germline V gene, CDR1 is SGHRS and CDR2 is YFSETQ. The CDR3 protein is CASSPPTSGDSDTQYF. The DNA for the CDR3 is TGCGCCAGCAGCCCCCCGACTAGCGGGGACTCCGATACGCAGTATTTT.

The J gene is TRBJ2-3, the V gene TRBV4-2; 16 bases are shared with TRBD2. Germline V CDR1 and CDR2: LGHNA, YNFKEQ. CDR3 length: 19 amino acids. The J segment lost 5 bases and the V segment lost 5 bases, leaving 13 bases of the junction unmatched. The CDR3 DNA is TGTGCCAGCAGCGGGGGGGGACTAGCGGGAGGGGAGATAGGAGATACGCAGTATTTT. It codes for CASSGGGLAGGEIGDTQYF.

This chain links TRBV6-5 with TRBJ2-1; D unclear. This CDR3 comprises 13 residues. The ends were cut back, 2 bases at V and 5 bases at J, with 7 bases in the middle. Looked up from germline, CDR1 is MNHEY and CDR2 is SVGAGI. In nucleotides, the CDR3 is TGTGCCAGCAGTTACGGTCAGAACAATGAGCAGTTCTTC. Translation gives CASSYGQNNEQFF.

CDR3 in DNA: TGTGCCAGCAGCGTAGAGCAGGGCTCCTACGAGCAGTACTTC. This translates into CASSVEQGSYEQYF. This chain joins TRBV9 and TRBJ2-7; weak D call: TRBD1 (5 bases). This CDR3 region has 14 residues. Trimming took off 0 bases at V and 0 bases at J, with 7 bases between the two ends. Germline V gives CDR1 SGDLS, CDR2 YYNGEE. The entire variable domain, with the rest obtained from reference TRBV9 and TRBJ2-7, is as follows: DSGVTQTPKHLITATGQRVTLRCSPRSGDLSVYWYQQSLDQGLQFLIQYYNGEERAKGNILERFSAQQFPDLHSELNLSSLELGDSALYFCASSVEQGSYEQYFGPGTRLTVT.

The V call is TRBV2, the J call TRBJ2-5; TRBD2 matches at 10 bases. The CDR3 has 16 amino acids. J lost 2 bases, V lost 7 bases, and 10 bases had no gene match. The germline gives CDR1 SNHLY, CDR2 FYNNEI. The chain's CDR3 is CASTKREGLGQETQYF. The DNA of the CDR3 is TGTGCCAGCACCAAGCGGGAGGGCCTAGGGCAAGAGACCCAGTACTTC.

As to this clone: One end of the junction is discordant with germline, which a read error may explain. The gene calls are TRBV2 and TRBJ1-5; unclear D gene. The length of the CDR3 is 15 residues. Germline CDR1 is SNHLY and CDR2 is FYNNEI. CDR3 residues: CASSEGRNSNQPQHF. DNA of the CDR3: TGTGCCAGCAGCGAAGGGCGGAATAGCAATCAGCCCCAGCATTTT.

V usage is TRBV7-9 and J usage is TRBJ2-5; TRBD1 is a possible D gene (6 bases). Trimming took off 3 bases at V and 4 bases at J, with 12 bases between the two ends. CDR1 is SEHNR and CDR2 is FQNEAQ in the germline V gene (reference sequence). CDR3 length: 14 amino acids. CDR3 DNA: TGTGCCAGCAGCTTTTTCGGACAGATAGAGACCCAGTACTTC. Its protein product is CASSFFGQIETQYF.

The V and J genes are TRBV27 and TRBJ2-1, with 11 bases lining up with TRBD2. This CDR3 comprises 14 residues. Unmatched junction bases numbered 1, after V lost 2 bases and J lost 7 bases. Germline V gene data show CDR1 as MNHEY and CDR2 as SMNVEV (reference sequence). Here the CDR3 reads CASSLLAGGNEQFF. CDR3 coding DNA: TGTGCCAGCAGTTTACTAGCGGGAGGTAATGAGCAGTTCTTC.

This clone was found once. The chain uses TRBV27 and TRBJ1-6, with D perhaps TRBD1 (6 bases). This CDR3 has 16 amino acids. Germline V CDR1 and CDR2: MNHEY, SMNVEV (reference sequence). Trimming stripped 6 bases from V and 4 bases from J, with 16 bases between. The CDR3 is CASRRSAGEYNSPLHF. For the CDR3, the DNA is TGTGCCAGCAGGCGGTCGGCAGGGGAGTATAATTCACCCCTCCACTTT.

J is TRBJ2-7 and V is TRBV7-8; 9 bases are a match to TRBD1. CDR3 length: 15 amino acids. The ends lost 0 bases at V and 8 bases at J; junction bases unmatched: 8. Germline V gives CDR1 SGHVS, CDR2 FQNEAQ. CDR3 residues: CASSLAAGQGYQQYF. The CDR3 coding sequence is TGTGCCAGCAGCTTAGCTGCTGGACAGGGGTATCAGCAGTACTTC.

The chain combines TRBV27 with TRBJ2-7; TRBD1 aligns across 8 bases. With 8 bases clipped from V and 2 bases from J, the junction kept 8 bases outside the gene matches. Germline V lookup: CDR1 MNHEY, CDR2 SMNVEV (reference sequence). This CDR3 comprises 14 residues. Here the CDR3 DNA reads TGTGCCAGCCTTAAGCAGGGGGCCCCCTACGAGCAGTACTTC. This sequence encodes CASLKQGAPYEQYF.